One sample yielded the 14 T cell receptor beta chains listed below, sequenced in a study of cytomegalovirus exposure and HLA in healthy donors. Both 60 Vbeta primers and 13 Jbeta primers went into the PCR. The repertoire was sequenced with immunoSEQ multiplex PCR; TCRdb's copy has only in-frame clones and lacks some. The sample has around 140,000 clones, and its top ten clones hold over 1.5%. Sample: PBMCs. The receptor set was obtained from a woman in her thirties or forties in good health and CMV-seropositive.

The V gene is TRBV5-4, the J gene TRBJ1-5, with D possibly matching TRBD1 (5 bases). CDR3 length equals 16 residues. The V end was cut by 0 bases, the J end by 7 bases, with 17 bases between. Germline loops: CDR1 SGHNT, CDR2 YYREEE (reference sequence). CDR3 DNA: TGTGCCAGCAGCTTGGGCCCAGGGACTGGGAGGCAGCCCCAGCATTTT. It encodes CASSLGPGTGRQPQHF.

The rearrangement links TRBV5-6 to TRBJ2-7; 8 bases line up with TRBD1. Germline V gives CDR1 SGHDT, CDR2 YYEEEE. This CDR3 comprises 14 residues. The ends lost 4 bases at V and 1 base at J; junction bases unmatched: 4. CDR3 DNA: TGTGCCAGCAGCGTGACAGGGGAGTCCTACGAGCAGTACTTC. Protein product: CASSVTGESYEQYF.

The chain couples TRBV28 to TRBJ2-3, with 7 bases fitting TRBD2. The CDR3 is 14 amino acids. The V segment lost 8 bases and the J segment 5 bases; nucleotides outside the gene matches: 10. CDR1 and CDR2 (germline): MDHEN, SYDVKM. In DNA form, the CDR3 reads TGTGCCAGCTTTATCGGCGGGAGTGTAGATACGCAGTATTTT. Its protein product is CASFIGGSVDTQYF.

This chain's CDR3 is CASSLGSQGSYNEQFF. CDR3 nucleotide sequence: TGTGCCAGCAGCTTAGGATCGCAGGGCTCCTACAATGAGCAGTTCTTC. The chain combines TRBV7-2 with TRBJ2-1; D may be TRBD1 (5 bases). CDR1 is SGHTA and CDR2 is FQGNSA in the germline V gene. This CDR3 is 16 amino acids long. The germline V and J ends were trimmed by 1 base and 0 bases, with 10 bases remaining between them.

The gene calls are TRBV5-1 and TRBJ1-4; D gene uncertain. Germline V CDR1 and CDR2: SGHRS, YFSETQ. V lost 1 base and J lost 7, with 14 bases in between. This CDR3 spans 15 amino acids. The CDR3 is CASSLRRDSLEKLFF. For the CDR3, the DNA is TGCGCCAGCAGCTTGAGGAGAGATTCTCTTGAAAAACTGTTTTTT.

The chain carries TRBV19 and TRBJ1-5; tentative D call: TRBD1 (6 bases). Trimming shortened V by 3 bases and J by 4 bases, and 10 bases separated the two germline ends. The CDR3 is made up of 14 amino acids. CDR1 and CDR2 from the germline V gene are LNHDA and SQIVND (reference sequence). CDR3 bases: TGTGCCAGTAGTATGGACAGCCCAAATCAGCCCCAGCATTTT. Protein sequence: CASSMDSPNQPQHF.

The chain combines TRBV5-4 with TRBJ2-5; the D gene is possibly TRBD2 (5 bases). This CDR3 contains 13 residues. CDR1 and CDR2 from the germline V gene are SGHNT and YYREEE (reference sequence). V was shortened by 0 bases and J by 5 bases, with 8 bases between the two germline ends. The CDR3 nucleotides read TGTGCCAGCAGCTTGGCCGGGGTGGAGACCCAGTACTTC. Its protein is CASSLAGVETQYF.

This chain joins TRBV6-1 and TRBJ2-1, with 9 bases matching TRBD2. The CDR3 spans 15 residues. Trimming at V came to 8 bases and at J to 10 bases, leaving 15 bases not matched to a gene. The germline gives CDR1 MNHNS, CDR2 SASEGT. In DNA form, the CDR3 reads TGTGCCAGCCGGGCCCCGGCTAGCGGGGCTTGGGAGCAGTTCTTC. It encodes CASRAPASGAWEQFF.

The chain recombines TRBV30 with TRBJ2-2, with D maybe TRBD1 (6 bases). V was pared by 5 bases and J by 1 base, with 8 bases between. Germline V CDR1 and CDR2: GTSNPN, SVGIG (reference sequence). The CDR3 sequence is 13 residues long. CDR3 in amino acids: CAWQGMNTGELFF. CDR3 DNA: TGTGCCTGGCAGGGGATGAACACCGGGGAGCTGTTTTTT. Looking up the rest from reference TRBV30 and TRBJ2-2 gives the full variable domain: SQTIHQWPATLVQPVGSPLSLECTVEGTSNPNLYWYRQAAGRGLQLLFYSVGIGQISSEVPQNLSASRPQDRQFILSSKKLLLSDSGFYLCAWQGMNTGELFFGEGSRLTVL.

In regard to this clone: Other DNA variants within this sample encode the same CDR3. V gene TRBV29-1 combines with J gene TRBJ2-3, with 9 bases matching TRBD2. Germline V gene sequence: CDR1 SQVTM, CDR2 ANQGSEA. V gave up 1 base and J gave up 3 bases; unmatched junction bases: 17. This CDR3 spans 19 amino acids. CDR3 protein: CSVEGVEGPAGGWTDTQYF. CDR3 sequence (DNA): TGCAGCGTTGAAGGGGTGGAGGGGCCAGCGGGAGGCTGGACAGATACGCAGTATTTT.

The chain employs TRBV5-5 and TRBJ1-2; 7 nucleotides agree with TRBD1. Germline CDR1 is SGHKS and CDR2 is YYEKEE (reference sequence). The CDR3 totals 13 residues. J lost 7 bases, V lost 1 base, and 4 bases had no gene match. Here the CDR3 DNA reads TGTGCCAGCAGCTTGACAGGGGTCGGTGGCTACACCTTC. It encodes CASSLTGVGGYTF.

The chain carries TRBV9 and TRBJ2-2; the match to TRBD2 covers 9 bases. The junction had 6 bases not matched to a gene; V was cut back by 0 bases and J by 6 bases. CDR3 size: 16 residues. From germline, CDR1 is SGDLS and CDR2 YYNGEE. This CDR3 is CASSVEDGLAPGELFF. In DNA form, the CDR3 reads TGTGCCAGCAGCGTAGAGGACGGACTAGCGCCCGGGGAGCTGTTTTTT.

CDR3 bases: TGTGCCAGCAGCGTCCTGGGAGGGTACGCGGAAAAACTGTTTTTT. This codes for CASSVLGGYAEKLFF. V and J are TRBV9 and TRBJ1-4; unclear D gene. V shed 2 bases and J shed 8 bases, with 16 bases lying between them. Germline loops: CDR1 SGDLS, CDR2 YYNGEE. The CDR3 contains 15 residues.

V and J are TRBV6-6 and TRBJ2-3; 7 nucleotides align to TRBD2. CDR1 MNHNY and CDR2 SVGAGI come from the germline V gene (reference sequence). This CDR3 is built from 14 residues. J lost 5 bases, V lost 2 bases, and 4 bases had no gene match. The CDR3 DNA sequence: TGTGCCAGCAGTTACGCGGGAGAAGGAGATACGCAGTATTTT. It yields the protein CASSYAGEGDTQYF.